The source of this T cell receptor (beta chain) is a study of blood T cell repertoires in COVID-19. In the study overall: Italy, Spain and the United States were the sources of the convalescent and acute COVID-19 samples. The analysed material was cDNA or gDNA that came from T cells, B-cell-depleted T cells, or PBMCs.

J was trimmed by 9 bases and V by 6 bases; bases with no gene match: 10. The CDR3 has 14 amino acids. Germline CDR1 SGHTA, CDR2 FQGNSA. Study processing details: Reference gene primer amplification in the assay estimated nucleated cell counts. The table came from immunoSEQ multiplex PCR; TCRdb's copy has only in-frame clones and leaves some out. For V, J and clone size, that table is used; D and trimming come from the DNA. Of some 220,000 clones listed, roughly 85% are singletons. Sequenced material: peripheral blood. This chain joins TRBV7-2 and TRBJ2-1; the match to TRBD2 covers 8 bases. The clonotype originates from a woman between 70 and 85 years old with COVID-19, enrolled during active disease. CDR3 in DNA: TGTGCCAGCAGATTGGGCGGGGGGCTAGCTGAGCAGTTCTTC. Its protein is CASRLGGGLAEQFF.